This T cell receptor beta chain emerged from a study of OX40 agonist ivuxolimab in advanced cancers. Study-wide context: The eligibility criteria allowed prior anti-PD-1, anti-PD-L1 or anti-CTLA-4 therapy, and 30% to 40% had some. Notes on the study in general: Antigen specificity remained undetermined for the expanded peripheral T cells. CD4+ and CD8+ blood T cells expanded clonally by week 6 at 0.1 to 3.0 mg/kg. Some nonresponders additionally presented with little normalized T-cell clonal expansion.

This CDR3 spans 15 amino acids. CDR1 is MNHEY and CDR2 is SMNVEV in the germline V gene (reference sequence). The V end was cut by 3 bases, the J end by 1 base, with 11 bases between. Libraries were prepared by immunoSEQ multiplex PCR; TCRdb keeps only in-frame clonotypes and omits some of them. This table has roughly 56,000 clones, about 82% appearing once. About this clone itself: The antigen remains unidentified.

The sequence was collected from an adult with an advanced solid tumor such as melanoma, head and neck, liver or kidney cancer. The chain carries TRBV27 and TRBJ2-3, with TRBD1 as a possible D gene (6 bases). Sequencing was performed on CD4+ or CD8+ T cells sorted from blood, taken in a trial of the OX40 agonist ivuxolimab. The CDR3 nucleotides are TGTGCCAGCAGTTTCAGGGGACGGGGCACAGATACGCAGTATTTT. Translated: CASSFRGRGTDTQYF.